Presented here are 4 T cell receptor beta chains from one specimen sequenced in a study of OX40 agonist ivuxolimab in advanced cancers. The repertoire was sequenced with immunoSEQ multiplex PCR; TCRdb's copy has only in-frame clones and lacks some. This table has roughly 90,000 clones, around 88% appearing once. Source: CD4+ or CD8+ T cells sorted from blood, taken in a trial of the OX40 agonist ivuxolimab. Source of these receptors: an adult with an advanced solid tumor such as melanoma, head and neck, liver or kidney cancer.

This clone was counted only a few times. This sequence joins TRBV6-6 and TRBJ1-2; TRBD1 aligns across 11 bases. CDR1 and CDR2 from the germline V gene are MNHNY and SVGAGI (reference sequence). J was trimmed by 6 bases and V by 8 bases; bases with no gene match: 2. This CDR3 contains 12 residues. The CDR3 loop is CASGQGADGYTF. The CDR3 DNA reads as TGTGCCAGCGGACAGGGGGCCGATGGCTACACCTTC.

This clone was recorded once. The J gene is TRBJ2-3, the V gene TRBV19; 10 bases agree with TRBD2. Germline lookup yields CDR1 LNHDA and CDR2 SQIVND (reference sequence). CDR3 length: 17 residues. The J segment lost 1 base and the V segment lost 0 bases, leaving 4 bases of the junction unmatched. CDR3 region: CASSIDPTSGGTDTQYF. The CDR3 region has the DNA TGTGCCAGTAGTATAGATCCCACTAGCGGGGGCACAGATACGCAGTATTTT. The entire variable domain, with the rest obtained from reference TRBV19 and TRBJ2-3, is as follows: DGGITQSPKYLFRKEGQNVTLSCEQNLNHDAMYWYRQDPGQGLRLIYYSQIVNDFQKGDIAEGYSVSREKKESFPLTVTSAQKNPTAFYLCASSIDPTSGGTDTQYFGPGTRLTVL.

The chain combines TRBV14 with TRBJ2-7, with 7 bases that match TRBD1. CDR3 length: 15 amino acids. CDR1 and CDR2 (germline): SGHDN, FVKESK. Trimming took 4 bases from V and 6 from J; bases not matched to a gene: 12. The CDR3 loop reads CASSLWKGAVSEQYF. The CDR3 DNA reads as TGTGCCAGCAGCCTATGGAAGGGGGCCGTGAGCGAGCAGTACTTC.

This clone was recorded once. This chain uses TRBV5-1 with TRBJ1-5; D gene ambiguous. V was shortened by 2 bases and J by 9 bases, with 12 bases between the two germline ends. Germline V gives CDR1 SGHRS, CDR2 YFSETQ. The CDR3 spans 13 residues. The CDR3 DNA sequence: TGCGCCAGCAGCTTAGGACCGGGGATGCCCCAGCATTTT. Amino acid sequence: CASSLGPGMPQHF.